This T cell receptor (beta chain) comes out of a study of shared clonotypes between healthy human individuals. General study findings and limits: How much donors shared clonotypes was expected to be affected by sequencing depth.

The study drew all its donors from Caucasian adults living in Nashville, Tennessee. Without sorting, samples used tens of millions of PBMCs for genomic DNA. This CDR3 is 16 amino acids long. Trimming pared 2 bases from V and 3 bases from J, leaving 18 bases between. The germline V gene encodes CDR1 SGDLS and CDR2 YYNGEE. As concerns this clone: Its antigen is as yet unknown.

Repertoires were generated with immunoSEQ multiplex PCR, while TCRdb's copy carries only in-frame clones and drops some. The data show more than 400,000 clones, around 73% seen once. The chain combines TRBV9 with TRBJ2-7, with D possibly being TRBD2 (6 bases). Material for sequencing was PBMCs. This clonotype was obtained from a woman in her thirties or forties in good health. Some clones in this sample may be carry-over from other donors' samples. CDR3 amino acids: CASSVFDRAGLYEQYF. DNA of the CDR3: TGTGCCAGCAGCGTTTTCGACAGAGCGGGCCTCTACGAGCAGTACTTC.